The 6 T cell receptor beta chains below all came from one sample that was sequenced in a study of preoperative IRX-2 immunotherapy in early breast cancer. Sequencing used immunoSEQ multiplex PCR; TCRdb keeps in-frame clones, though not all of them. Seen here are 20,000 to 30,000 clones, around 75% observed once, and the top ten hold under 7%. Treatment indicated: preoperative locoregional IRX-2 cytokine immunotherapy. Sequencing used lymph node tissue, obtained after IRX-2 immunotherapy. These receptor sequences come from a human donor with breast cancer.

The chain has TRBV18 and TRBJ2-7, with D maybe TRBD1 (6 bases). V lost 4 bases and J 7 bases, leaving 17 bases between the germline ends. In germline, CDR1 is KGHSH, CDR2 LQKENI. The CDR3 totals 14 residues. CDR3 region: CASSLPTGWTEQYF. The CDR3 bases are TGTGCCAGCTCACTTCCGACAGGCTGGACGGAGCAGTACTTC.

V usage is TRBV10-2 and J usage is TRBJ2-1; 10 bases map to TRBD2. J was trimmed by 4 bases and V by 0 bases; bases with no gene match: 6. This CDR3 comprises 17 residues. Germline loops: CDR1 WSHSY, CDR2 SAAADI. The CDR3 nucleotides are TGCGCCAGCAGTGAGTCGTTCGCTAGCGGGAGATACAATGAGCAGTTCTTC. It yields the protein CASSESFASGRYNEQFF.

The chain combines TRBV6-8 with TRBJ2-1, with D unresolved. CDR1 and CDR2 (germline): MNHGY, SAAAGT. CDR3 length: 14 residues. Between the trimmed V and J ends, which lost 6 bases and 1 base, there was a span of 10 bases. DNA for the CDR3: TGTGCCAGCAGGGCAGAGAGTTCCTACAATGAGCAGTTCTTC. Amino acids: CASRAESSYNEQFF.

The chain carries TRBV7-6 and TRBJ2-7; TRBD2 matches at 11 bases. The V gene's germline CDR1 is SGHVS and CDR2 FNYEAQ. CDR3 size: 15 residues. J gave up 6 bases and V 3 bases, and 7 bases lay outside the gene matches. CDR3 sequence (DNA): TGTGCCAGCAGCTTGCTGGTAGCGGGAGGGGGCGAGCAGTACTTC. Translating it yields CASSLLVAGGGEQYF.

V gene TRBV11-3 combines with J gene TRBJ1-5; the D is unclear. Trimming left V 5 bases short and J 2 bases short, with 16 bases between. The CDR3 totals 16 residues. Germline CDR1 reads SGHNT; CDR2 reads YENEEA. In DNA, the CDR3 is TGTGCCAGCAGCCAATCTGGGCGGGGTGGCAATCAGCCCCAGCATTTT. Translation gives CASSQSGRGGNQPQHF.

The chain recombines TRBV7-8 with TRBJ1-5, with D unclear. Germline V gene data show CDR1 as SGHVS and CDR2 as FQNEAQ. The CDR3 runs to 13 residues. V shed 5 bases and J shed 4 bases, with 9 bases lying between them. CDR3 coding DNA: TGTGCCAGCAGCCCCGGAGGTAATCAGCCCCAGCATTTT. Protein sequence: CASSPGGNQPQHF.